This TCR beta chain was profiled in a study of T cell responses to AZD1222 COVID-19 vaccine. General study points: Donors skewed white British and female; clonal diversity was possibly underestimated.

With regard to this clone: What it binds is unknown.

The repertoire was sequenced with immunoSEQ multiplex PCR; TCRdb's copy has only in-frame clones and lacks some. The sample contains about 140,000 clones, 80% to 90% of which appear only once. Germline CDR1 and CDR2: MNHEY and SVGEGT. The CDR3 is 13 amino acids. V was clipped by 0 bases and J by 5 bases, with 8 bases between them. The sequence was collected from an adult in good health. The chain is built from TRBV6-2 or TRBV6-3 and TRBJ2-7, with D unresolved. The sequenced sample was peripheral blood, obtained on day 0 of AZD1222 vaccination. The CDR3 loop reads CASSYSGRDEQYF. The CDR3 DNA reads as TGTGCCAGCAGTTACTCCGGACGGGACGAGCAGTACTTC.